The 13 T cell receptor beta chains reported below all come from one sample, sequenced in a study of CD8+ T cells in alopecia areata. Sequencing relied on a cDNA template that was reverse transcribed from extracted RNA. Here immunoSEQ multiplex PCR was the method, and the copy in TCRdb shows in-frame clones only, minus some. The sample includes under 85,000 clones, approximately 46% of them seen just once. Sequencing was performed on CD8+ T cells sorted from blood, taken at week 0. These receptor sequences come from a human donor with alopecia areata.

This clone appeared a few times. The rearrangement links TRBV27 to TRBJ2-7; D uncertain. The CDR3 has 12 amino acids. Germline V gives CDR1 MNHEY, CDR2 SMNVEV (reference sequence). V lost 4 bases and J lost 5, with 9 bases in between. As DNA, the CDR3 is TGTGCCAGCAGTTCCCCTCGCAACGAGCAGTACTTC. This translates into CASSSPRNEQYF.

The V gene is TRBV4-1, the J gene TRBJ2-7; no definite D call. The CDR3 covers 16 residues. Trimming left V 2 bases short and J 0 bases short, with 14 bases between. CDR1 and CDR2 (germline): MGHRA, YSYEKL. As DNA, the CDR3 is TGCGCCAGCAGCCAACAAAATATCGTCAGCTCCTACGAGCAGTACTTC. It is translated as CASSQQNIVSSYEQYF.

The J gene is TRBJ2-2, the V gene TRBV30; D ambiguous. Trimming pared 2 bases from V and 4 bases from J, leaving 5 bases between. The CDR3 consists of 12 residues. Germline lookup yields CDR1 GTSNPN and CDR2 SVGIG (reference sequence). The CDR3 reads CAWSLGTGELFF. CDR3 nucleotides: TGTGCCTGGAGTCTAGGCACCGGGGAGCTGTTTTTT.

The V and J genes are TRBV29-1 and TRBJ2-6; 11 bases line up with TRBD1. The V gene end was trimmed by 5 bases and the J gene end by 0 bases; junction bases not matched to a gene: 6. Germline-derived CDR1 and CDR2 are SQVTM and ANQGSEA. This CDR3 comprises 17 residues. The CDR3 is CSVISGTGGSGANVLTF. The CDR3 DNA follows: TGCAGCGTTATAAGCGGGACAGGGGGCTCTGGGGCCAACGTCCTGACTTTC.

The chain combines TRBV2 with TRBJ1-4; 7 bases match TRBD1. The J segment lost 0 bases and the V segment lost 7 bases, leaving 14 bases of the junction unmatched. Germline CDR1 and CDR2: SNHLY and FYNNEI. The CDR3 sequence is 18 residues long. This CDR3 reads CASNRDSSNSATNEKLFF. The CDR3 nucleotides are TGTGCCAGCAATAGGGACAGTTCAAACTCTGCAACTAATGAAAAACTGTTTTTT.

This chain connects TRBV9 to TRBJ2-3, with no clear D. Germline V lookup: CDR1 SGDLS, CDR2 YYNGEE. The V end was cut by 4 bases, the J end by 0 bases, with 9 bases between. The CDR3 totals 14 residues. CDR3 sequence: CASSPPSSTDTQYF. The CDR3 DNA follows: TGTGCCAGCAGCCCACCATCTAGCACAGATACGCAGTATTTT.

The chain is built from TRBV29-1 and TRBJ2-6; TRBD1 or TRBD2 may be the D gene (5 bases each). The CDR3 spans 14 residues. V was trimmed by 3 bases and J by 1 base, leaving 7 bases between them. Germline CDR1 and CDR2: SQVTM and ANQGSEA. The CDR3 DNA sequence: TGCAGCGTTGATGGGGGATCTGGGGCCAACGTCCTGACTTTC. Its translation is CSVDGGSGANVLTF.

The chain carries TRBV10-3 and TRBJ2-3; TRBD1 is a possible D gene (6 bases). The CDR3 has 15 residues. The germline gives CDR1 ENHRY, CDR2 SYGVKD. Trimming cost V 6 bases and J 6 bases, with 19 bases left between them. In DNA form, the CDR3 reads TGTGCCATCAGGGGGGCCTACATAGGCCAGGATACGCAGTATTTT. Its translation: CAIRGAYIGQDTQYF.

This chain links TRBV9 with TRBJ2-3; the match to TRBD2 covers 11 bases. This CDR3 has 16 residues. Germline V gives CDR1 SGDLS, CDR2 YYNGEE. Trimming cost V 4 bases and J 4 bases; bases outside gene matches: 8. CDR3 in amino acids: CASSLTTSGISDTQYF. In nucleotides, the CDR3 is TGTGCCAGCAGCCTAACGACTAGCGGGATATCAGATACGCAGTATTTT.

This clone showed up many times. The chain joins TRBV7-9 to TRBJ2-1; no clear D. The length of the CDR3 is 12 residues. Trimming pared 4 bases from V and 9 bases from J, leaving 10 bases between. CDR1 is SEHNR, CDR2 FQNEAQ, per germline (reference sequence). The CDR3: CASSSTITEQFF. For the CDR3, the DNA is TGTGCCAGCAGCTCGACAATCACTGAGCAGTTCTTC. Combining the CDR3 with reference TRBV7-9 and TRBJ2-1 gives the whole variable domain DTGVSQNPRHKITKRGQNVTFRCDPISEHNRLYWYRQTLGQGPEFLTYFQNEAQLEKSRLLSDRFSAERPKGSFSTLEIQRTEQGDSAMYLCASSSTITEQFFGPGTRLTVL.

This clone was detected a few times. The rearrangement links TRBV29-1 to TRBJ2-7; D may correspond to TRBD1 or TRBD2 (5 bases each). The V gene's germline CDR1 is SQVTM and CDR2 ANQGSEA. With 2 bases removed from V and 9 bases from J, the gap between germline ends came to 11 bases. CDR3 length: 11 residues. The CDR3, as DNA: TGCAGCGTTGAAAGGGGAGCTGGGCAGTACTTC. Its translation is CSVERGAGQYF.

V gene TRBV2 combines with J gene TRBJ2-3; 8 nucleotides match TRBD1. V lost 4 bases, J lost 5 bases, and 8 bases stayed unmatched. Germline-derived CDR1 and CDR2 are SNHLY and FYNNEI. The CDR3 loop spans 15 amino acids. CDR3 residues: CASSGGRGREDTQYF. The CDR3 nucleotides are TGTGCCAGCAGTGGTGGCAGGGGGCGGGAAGATACGCAGTATTTT.

This clone has only a few counts. This sequence joins TRBV7-3 and TRBJ1-1; D unclear. The CDR3 is made up of 14 amino acids. From germline, CDR1 is SGHTA and CDR2 FQGTGA. V was clipped by 6 bases and J by 1 base, with 12 bases between them. The CDR3 DNA reads TGTGCCAGCAGTCCATTTCCGGGGAACACTGAAGCTTTCTTT. Translating it yields CASSPFPGNTEAFF. Full variable domain (outside the CDR3, taken from reference TRBV7-3 and TRBJ1-1): GAGVSQTPSNKVTEKGKYVELRCDPISGHTALYWYRQSLGQGPEFLIYFQGTGAADDSGLPNDRFFAVRPEGSVSTLKIQRTERGDSAVYLCASSPFPGNTEAFFGQGTRLTVV.